This TCR beta chain was identified during a study of T cells in Graves' hyperthyroidism and ophthalmopathy. Overall study results and limits: The model made its ophthalmopathy prediction, and onset followed a median around six months later.

This clonotype was found many times. Its cognate antigen is unknown. V lost 3 bases to trimming and J lost 3 bases, with 14 bases between them. Per germline, CDR1 MNHEY and CDR2 SMNVEV (reference sequence). This CDR3 has 15 amino acids. The study left out patients who had uncontrolled infection, other autoimmune disease, pregnancy or lactation. Orbital computed tomography, thyroid ultrasound, serum thyroxine and TRAb, and clinical symptoms together informed the diagnoses. PBMCs were sourced from more than 9 ml fresh peripheral blood. RNA transcripts yielded amplified TCR beta CDR3 regions. First-round RT-PCR of the TCR CDR3 relied on the HTBI primer set. TCRdb re-analysed the multiplex PCR reads in MiXCR, keeping a single row per CDR3 protein. The sample consists of about half a million distinct CDR3 sequences, approximately 25% of them appearing once.

The specimen was blood. V is TRBV27 and J is TRBJ1-1, with D perhaps TRBD1 (6 bases). The sequence came from a young woman with Graves' ophthalmopathy. The CDR3 protein is CASSFRTGLDTEAFF. Written as DNA, the CDR3 is TGTGCCAGCAGTTTCAGAACAGGGCTCGACACTGAAGCTTTCTTT.